This TCR beta chain was observed in a study of technical replicates of blood from a few donors. The data were produced by immunoSEQ multiplex PCR, yet TCRdb's version contains in-frame clones alone and is incomplete. This table has tens of thousands of clones, 85% to 95% appearing once. CDR1 and CDR2 from the germline V gene are SGDLS and YYNGEE. V lost 3 bases and J lost 2, with 12 bases in between. This CDR3 is built from 15 residues. The V call is TRBV9, the J call TRBJ2-1, with D tentatively TRBD1 (6 bases). This receptor was obtained from a human donor in good health. Sequenced input: T cells isolated from PBMCs. The CDR3 spells CASSATGLTYNEQFF. CDR3 nucleotides: TGTGCCAGCAGCGCCACAGGGCTCACCTACAATGAGCAGTTCTTC.